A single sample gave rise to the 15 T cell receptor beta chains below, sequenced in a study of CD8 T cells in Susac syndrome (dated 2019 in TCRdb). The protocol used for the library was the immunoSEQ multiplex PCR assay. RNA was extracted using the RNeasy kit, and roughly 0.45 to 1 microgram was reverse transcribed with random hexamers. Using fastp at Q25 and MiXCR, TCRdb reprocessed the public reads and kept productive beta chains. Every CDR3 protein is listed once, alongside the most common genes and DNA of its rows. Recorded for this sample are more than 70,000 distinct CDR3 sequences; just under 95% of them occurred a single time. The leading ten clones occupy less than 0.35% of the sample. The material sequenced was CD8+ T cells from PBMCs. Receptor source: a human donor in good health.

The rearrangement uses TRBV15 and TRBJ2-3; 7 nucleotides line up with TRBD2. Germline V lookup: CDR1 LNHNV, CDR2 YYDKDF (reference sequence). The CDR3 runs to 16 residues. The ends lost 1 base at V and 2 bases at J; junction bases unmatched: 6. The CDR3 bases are TGTGCCACCAGCAGAGGACTCGGGGGGTTCACAGATACGCAGTATTTT. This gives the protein CATSRGLGGFTDTQYF.

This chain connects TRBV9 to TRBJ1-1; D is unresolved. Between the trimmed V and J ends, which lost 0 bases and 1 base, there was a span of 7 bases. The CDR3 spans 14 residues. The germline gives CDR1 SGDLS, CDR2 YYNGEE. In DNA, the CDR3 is TGTGCCAGCAGCGTAGGGGCTGAGAACACTGAAGCTTTCTTT. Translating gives CASSVGAENTEAFF.

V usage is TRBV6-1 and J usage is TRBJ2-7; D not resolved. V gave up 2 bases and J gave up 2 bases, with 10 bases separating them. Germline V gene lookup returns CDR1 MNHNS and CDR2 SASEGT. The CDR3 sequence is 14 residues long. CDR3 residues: CASSEPGRTYEQYF. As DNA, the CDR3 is TGTGCCAGCAGTGAACCTGGCAGGACCTACGAGCAGTACTTC.

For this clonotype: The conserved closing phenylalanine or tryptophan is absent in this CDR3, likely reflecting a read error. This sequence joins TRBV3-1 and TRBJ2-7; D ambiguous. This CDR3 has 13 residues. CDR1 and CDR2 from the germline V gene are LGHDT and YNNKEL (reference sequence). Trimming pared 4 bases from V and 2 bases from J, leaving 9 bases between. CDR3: CASSPGGAYEQYL. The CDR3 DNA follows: TGTGCCAGCAGCCCAGGCGGAGCCTACGAGCAGTACCTC.

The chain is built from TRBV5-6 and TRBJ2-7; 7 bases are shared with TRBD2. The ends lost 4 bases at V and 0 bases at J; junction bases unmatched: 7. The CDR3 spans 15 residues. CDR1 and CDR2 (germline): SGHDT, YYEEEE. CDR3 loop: CASSPDGGSSYEQYF. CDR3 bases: TGTGCCAGCAGCCCGGACGGGGGGTCCTCCTACGAGCAGTACTTC.

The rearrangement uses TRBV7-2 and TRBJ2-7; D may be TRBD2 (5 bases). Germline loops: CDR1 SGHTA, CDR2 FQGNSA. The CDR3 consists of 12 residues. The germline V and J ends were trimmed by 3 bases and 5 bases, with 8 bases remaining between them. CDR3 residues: CASSFSGNEQYF. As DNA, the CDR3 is TGTGCCAGCAGCTTCTCGGGGAACGAGCAGTACTTC.

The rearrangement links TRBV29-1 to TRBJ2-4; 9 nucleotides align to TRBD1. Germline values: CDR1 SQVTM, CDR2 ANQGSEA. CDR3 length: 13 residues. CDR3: CTGTGMSKNIQYF. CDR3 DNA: TGCACGGGGACAGGGATGAGCAAAAACATTCAGTACTTC.

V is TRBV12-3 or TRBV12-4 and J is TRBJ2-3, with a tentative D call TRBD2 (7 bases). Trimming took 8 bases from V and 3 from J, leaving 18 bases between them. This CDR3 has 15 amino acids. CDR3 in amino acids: CASGDPGGPTDTQYF. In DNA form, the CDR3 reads TGTGCCAGCGGGGACCCGGGGGGCCCAACAGATACGCAGTATTTT.

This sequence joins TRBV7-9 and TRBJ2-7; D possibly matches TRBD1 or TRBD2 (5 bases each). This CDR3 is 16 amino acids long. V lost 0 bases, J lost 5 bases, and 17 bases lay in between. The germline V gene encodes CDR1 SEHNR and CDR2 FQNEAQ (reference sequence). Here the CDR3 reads CASSLAGRPPSDEQYF. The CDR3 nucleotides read TGTGCCAGCAGCTTAGCGGGACGGCCTCCCTCTGACGAGCAGTACTTC.

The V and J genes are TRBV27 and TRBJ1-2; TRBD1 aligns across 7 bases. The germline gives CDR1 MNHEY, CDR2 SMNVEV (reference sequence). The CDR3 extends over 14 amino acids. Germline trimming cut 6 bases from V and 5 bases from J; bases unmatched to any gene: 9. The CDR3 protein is CASSGGGQLYGYTF. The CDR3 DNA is TGTGCCAGCAGCGGGGGGGGACAGCTTTATGGCTACACCTTC.

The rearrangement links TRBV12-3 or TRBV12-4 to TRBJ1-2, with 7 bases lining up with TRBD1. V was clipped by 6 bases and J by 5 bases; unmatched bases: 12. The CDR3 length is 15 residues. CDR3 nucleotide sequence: TGTGCCAGCAGCCTCGGGGGAGGGGGCCAATATGGCTACACCTTC. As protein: CASSLGGGGQYGYTF.

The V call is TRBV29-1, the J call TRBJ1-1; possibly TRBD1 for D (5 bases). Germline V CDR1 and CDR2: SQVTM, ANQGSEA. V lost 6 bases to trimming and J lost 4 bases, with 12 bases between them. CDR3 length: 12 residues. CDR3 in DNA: TGCAGCGTCGAGGGGAGTACCACTGAAGCTTTCTTT. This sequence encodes CSVEGSTTEAFF.

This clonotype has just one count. In DNA form, the CDR3 reads TGTGCCAGCAGTTCCCACGGGACAGGGGGCTACGAGCAGTACTTC. Its translation: CASSSHGTGGYEQYF. The chain joins TRBV6-2 or TRBV6-3 to TRBJ2-7; 11 bases map to TRBD1. CDR3 length: 15 residues. J lost 3 bases, V lost 4 bases, and 5 bases had no gene match. Germline V gene data show CDR1 as MNHEY and CDR2 as SVGEGT.

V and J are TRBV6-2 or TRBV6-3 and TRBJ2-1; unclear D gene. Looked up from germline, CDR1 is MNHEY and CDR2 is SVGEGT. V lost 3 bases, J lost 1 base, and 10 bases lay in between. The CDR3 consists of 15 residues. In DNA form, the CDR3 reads TGTGCCAGCAGTTATTACGGATCGTCCTACAATGAGCAGTTCTTC. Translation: CASSYYGSSYNEQFF.

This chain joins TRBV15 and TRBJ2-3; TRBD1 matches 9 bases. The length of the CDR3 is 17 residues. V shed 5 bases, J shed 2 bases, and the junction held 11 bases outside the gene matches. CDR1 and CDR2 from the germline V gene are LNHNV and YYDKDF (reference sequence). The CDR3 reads CATSVRGQGVFTDTQYF. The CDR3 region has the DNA TGTGCCACCAGCGTGCGGGGACAGGGCGTGTTCACAGATACGCAGTATTTT.